Listed below are T cell receptor beta chains from one sample, sequenced in a study of vaccination and CD4 T cells after COVID-19. TCRdb redid the calling of the PCR reads with MiXCR, one entry per CDR3 protein. The sample consists of about 20,000 distinct CDR3 sequences, roughly two fifths of them appearing once. What these receptors recognize is not known. Sequenced material: CD4+ T cells from blood, cultured in vitro, taken before SARS-CoV-2 vaccination. The origin of the receptors is a human donor who received a COVID-19 vaccine. Both conserved end residues are part of each CDR3. A D gene is named only where the DNA matches it firmly. Only part of the rows carry a size: once, few, many, or a class if the clone is expanded.

D gene: TRBD2; V gene: TRBV12-3/TRBV12-4; clone size: .; J gene: TRBJ2-5; CDR3 DNA: TGTGCCAGCACCAAAGCGGGGGGGGTGGAGACCCAGTACTTC; CDR3 protein: CASTKAGGVETQYF
D gene: .; V gene: TRBV2; clone size: few; J gene: TRBJ2-7; CDR3 DNA: TGTGCCAGCAACCGGGACTCCTACGAGCAGTACTTC; CDR3 protein: CASNRDSYEQYF
D gene: .; V gene: TRBV5-1; clone size: .; J gene: TRBJ2-2; CDR3 DNA: TGCGCCAGCAGCTTGGAACAGCTCCGGAACACCGGGGAGCTGTTTTTT; CDR3 protein: CASSLEQLRNTGELFF
D gene: TRBD2; V gene: TRBV5-4; clone size: once; J gene: TRBJ2-5; CDR3 DNA: TGTGCCAGCAGCAGCAGCGGGGGGACCAGGCAAGAGACCCAGTACTTC; CDR3 protein: CASSSSGGTRQETQYF
D gene: TRBD1; V gene: TRBV20-1; clone size: .; J gene: TRBJ2-7; CDR3 DNA: TGCAGTGCTAGAGATACGACAGGGGGTAGCTACGAGCAGTACTTC; CDR3 protein: CSARDTTGGSYEQYF
D gene: .; V gene: TRBV20-1; clone size: .; J gene: TRBJ1-2; CDR3 DNA: TGCAGTGCTAGAGATAGTGGGGGCAACTATGGCTACACCTTC; CDR3 protein: CSARDSGGNYGYTF
D gene: TRBD1; V gene: TRBV7-3; clone size: .; J gene: TRBJ1-2; CDR3 DNA: TGTGCCAGCAGCTCAGGGACAGATGGCTACACCTTC; CDR3 protein: CASSSGTDGYTF
D gene: .; V gene: TRBV20-1; clone size: few; J gene: TRBJ1-2; CDR3 DNA: TGCAGTGCTAGTAGTATGGCAGTAGCGAGCTACACCTTC; CDR3 protein: CSASSMAVASYTF
D gene: .; V gene: TRBV29-1; clone size: .; J gene: TRBJ2-7; CDR3 DNA: TGCAGCGTCACCCACCGGGACCTGGGAAATCCGTCCTACGAGCAGTACTTC; CDR3 protein: CSVTHRDLGNPSYEQYF
D gene: .; V gene: TRBV5-1; clone size: few; J gene: TRBJ2-7; CDR3 DNA: TGCGCCAGCAGCTTGTTCGACAGGTCCCTCTCCTACGAGCAGTACTTC; CDR3 protein: CASSLFDRSLSYEQYF
D gene: .; V gene: TRBV21-1; clone size: .; J gene: TRBJ2-7; CDR3 DNA: TGTGCCAGCAAACGAGACGAAACCTACGAGCAGTACTTC; CDR3 protein: CASKRDETYEQYF
D gene: TRBD2; V gene: TRBV10-1; clone size: .; J gene: TRBJ2-2; CDR3 DNA: TGCGCCAGCAGTGACAGGGAGGGCGGGGAGCTGTTTTTT; CDR3 protein: CASSDREGGELFF
D gene: .; V gene: TRBV5-1; clone size: .; J gene: TRBJ2-5; CDR3 DNA: TGCGCCAGCAGGCGGGGGCTAGAGACCCAGTACTTC; CDR3 protein: CASRRGLETQYF